This TCR beta chain originates from a study of shared clonotypes between healthy human individuals. Here immunoSEQ multiplex PCR was the method, and the copy in TCRdb shows in-frame clones only, minus some. The sample includes about 2 million clones, about 95% of them seen just once. Naive CD8 isolation took CD45RO-negative cells positively selected for CCR7 and excluded terminally differentiated effector memory CD45RA+ cells. All the donors were Caucasian adults who lived in Nashville, Tennessee. The germline V gene has CDR1 SNHLY and CDR2 FYNNEI. The CDR3 length is 14 residues. Deletions cut 3 bases from V and 2 bases from J, with 11 bases between. Findings and caveats of the study: Naive CD4 clonotypes were shared across a handful of donors at around 5.4%.

Turning to this clone: The antigen is not known.

The J gene is TRBJ2-7, the V gene TRBV2; no clear D. The material sequenced was naive CD8+ T cells sorted from blood. The origin of this receptor is a young man in good health. CDR3 nucleotide sequence: TGTGCCAGCAGTGAGACACCAACCACCTACGAGCAGTACTTC. It is translated as CASSETPTTYEQYF.